One sample yielded the 27 T cell receptor beta chains listed below, sequenced in a study of cytomegalovirus exposure and HLA in healthy donors. PCR involved 60 Vbeta and 13 Jbeta primers. This table comes from immunoSEQ multiplex PCR, and its TCRdb copy is limited to in-frame clones, with some not included. The data contain about 92,000 clones, roughly 70% of them seen just once; the ten biggest clones take up under 3%. Sequencing used PBMCs. Source of these receptors: a man in his forties or fifties in good health and CMV-seronegative.

The chain uses TRBV29-1 and TRBJ2-3; 7 nucleotides align to TRBD2. Per germline, CDR1 SQVTM and CDR2 ANQGSEA. The J segment lost 1 base and the V segment lost 7 bases, leaving 8 bases of the junction unmatched. The CDR3 sequence is 14 residues long. CDR3 DNA sequence: TGCAGCGGCCAATTAGCGGGCGGCACAGATACGCAGTATTTT. Its protein product is CSGQLAGGTDTQYF.

This clone appeared a few times. The chain is built from TRBV11-2 and TRBJ2-2; 8 bases match TRBD1. V lost 4 bases, J lost 7 bases, and 11 bases stayed unmatched. The CDR3 loop spans 16 amino acids. In germline, CDR1 is SGHAT, CDR2 FQNNGV. CDR3 in DNA: TGTGCCAGCAGCTCCAAGGCCGAGACAGGGGTCGGGGAGCTGTTTTTT. This codes for CASSSKAETGVGELFF.

V usage is TRBV7-9 and J usage is TRBJ2-5; 8 bases agree with TRBD2. Germline V CDR1 and CDR2: SEHNR, FQNEAQ (reference sequence). This CDR3 comprises 16 residues. V was clipped by 5 bases and J by 1 base; unmatched bases: 9. For the CDR3, the DNA is TGTGCCAGCAGCCTACGGCCCGGGACTAGCCAAGAGACCCAGTACTTC. Residues: CASSLRPGTSQETQYF.

This clone came up a few times. V gene TRBV30 combines with J gene TRBJ1-1; D ambiguous. V lost 1 base to trimming and J lost 4 bases, with 7 bases between them. CDR3 length equals 12 residues. The germline V gene encodes CDR1 GTSNPN and CDR2 SVGIG (reference sequence). The CDR3 sequence: CAWSGGLTEAFF. The CDR3 DNA follows: TGTGCCTGGAGTGGAGGGCTCACTGAAGCTTTCTTT.

This clone was counted a single time. CDR3: CASSAGTQGVNMNTEAFF. Written as DNA, the CDR3 is TGTGCCAGCAGCGCCGGGACCCAGGGGGTAAATATGAACACTGAAGCTTTCTTT. V usage is TRBV9 and J usage is TRBJ1-1; 7 nucleotides line up with TRBD1. The ends lost 3 bases at V and 0 bases at J; junction bases unmatched: 14. The CDR3 is 18 amino acids. Germline V CDR1 and CDR2: SGDLS, YYNGEE. The whole variable domain, filled in from reference TRBV9 and TRBJ1-1, reads DSGVTQTPKHLITATGQRVTLRCSPRSGDLSVYWYQQSLDQGLQFLIQYYNGEERAKGNILERFSAQQFPDLHSELNLSSLELGDSALYFCASSAGTQGVNMNTEAFFGQGTRLTVV.

This clone was detected a few times. The chain has TRBV5-4 and TRBJ1-4, with 9 positions matching TRBD1. The V segment lost 4 bases and the J segment 6 bases; nucleotides outside the gene matches: 4. CDR3 length: 14 amino acids. Per germline, CDR1 SGHNT and CDR2 YYREEE (reference sequence). CDR3 sequence reads: CASSTRDRDEKLFF. CDR3 nucleotides: TGTGCCAGCAGCACCCGGGACAGGGATGAAAAACTGTTTTTT.

The chain carries TRBV4-1 and TRBJ1-1; perhaps TRBD1 as D (6 bases). V was pared by 2 bases and J by 2 bases, with 12 bases between. The V gene's germline CDR1 is MGHRA and CDR2 YSYEKL. There are 15 residues in the CDR3. CDR3 nucleotide sequence: TGCGCCAGCAGCCAACTAACGACAGGCAACACTGAAGCTTTCTTT. As protein: CASSQLTTGNTEAFF.

The chain carries TRBV5-1 and TRBJ1-2; 9 bases map to TRBD1. CDR1 is SGHRS, CDR2 YFSETQ, per germline. The J segment lost 4 bases and the V segment lost 7 bases, leaving 14 bases of the junction unmatched. This CDR3 is 16 amino acids long. This CDR3 is CASSIEPGQGTYGYTF. CDR3 nucleotides: TGCGCCAGCTCCATTGAACCGGGACAGGGCACCTATGGCTACACCTTC.

This clone was detected only a few times. Other DNA sequences in the same sample also yield this CDR3. V and J are TRBV11-2 and TRBJ1-1; D gene ambiguous. Trimming removed 4 bases from V and 2 bases from J, with 8 bases in between. The CDR3 spans 13 residues. CDR1 and CDR2 from the germline V gene are SGHAT and FQNNGV. CDR3 DNA sequence: TGTGCCAGCAGCTGGGGAGTAAACACTGAAGCTTTCTTT. Protein: CASSWGVNTEAFF.

The chain uses TRBV30 and TRBJ2-1, with a possible D match to TRBD1 (5 bases). Germline lookup yields CDR1 GTSNPN and CDR2 SVGIG (reference sequence). The CDR3 totals 13 residues. Between the trimmed V and J ends, which lost 2 bases and 8 bases, there was a span of 13 bases. In DNA, the CDR3 is TGTGCCTGGAGTATCGCTAGGGGCTATGAGCAGTTCTTC. Amino acid sequence: CAWSIARGYEQFF.

The chain couples TRBV4-2 to TRBJ2-6; D remains unclear. Trimming removed 2 bases at V and 0 bases at J, with 5 bases between. CDR3 length: 15 residues. Germline V gene data show CDR1 as LGHNA and CDR2 as YNFKEQ. The CDR3 DNA reads as TGTGCCAGCAGCCAACGAGCCTCTGGGGCCAACGTCCTGACTTTC. It specifies CASSQRASGANVLTF.

The J gene is TRBJ2-2, the V gene TRBV9; no firm D call. Germline V gene data show CDR1 as SGDLS and CDR2 as YYNGEE. V was shortened by 0 bases and J by 6 bases, with 6 bases between the two germline ends. There are 13 residues in the CDR3. The CDR3 loop is CASSVVFAGELFF. CDR3 in DNA: TGTGCCAGCAGCGTAGTATTCGCCGGGGAGCTGTTTTTT. The full variable domain, its missing parts supplied by reference TRBV9 and TRBJ2-2, is DSGVTQTPKHLITATGQRVTLRCSPRSGDLSVYWYQQSLDQGLQFLIQYYNGEERAKGNILERFSAQQFPDLHSELNLSSLELGDSALYFCASSVVFAGELFFGEGSRLTVL.

As for this clone: Likely a read error: the CDR3 ends without its conserved phenylalanine or tryptophan. The rearrangement joins TRBV18 to TRBJ2-3; TRBD1 matches at 9 bases. Germline trimming cut 3 bases from V and 3 bases from J; bases unmatched to any gene: 7. Germline CDR1 KGHSH, CDR2 LQKENI. The CDR3 has 16 amino acids. CDR3 sequence reads: CASSPTGTGMTDTQYV. CDR3 DNA sequence: TGTGCCAGCTCACCGACCGGGACAGGGATGACAGATACGCAGTATGTT.

The rearrangement uses TRBV29-1 and TRBJ1-1; 7 bases match TRBD1. The V segment lost 0 bases and the J segment 4 bases; nucleotides outside the gene matches: 2. Looked up from germline, CDR1 is SQVTM and CDR2 is ANQGSEA. CDR3 length equals 13 residues. CDR3 residues: CSVEEQGGTEAFF. The CDR3 DNA reads as TGCAGCGTTGAAGAGCAGGGGGGCACTGAAGCTTTCTTT.

The chain links TRBV4-3 to TRBJ1-2, with D uncertain. The length of the CDR3 is 15 residues. V was trimmed by 2 bases and J by 0 bases, leaving 10 bases between them. Per the germline V gene, CDR1 is LGHNA and CDR2 is YSLEER. The CDR3 protein is CASSQNPGANYGYTF. The DNA of the CDR3 is TGCGCCAGCAGCCAAAACCCGGGAGCTAACTATGGCTACACCTTC.

The chain couples TRBV4-1 to TRBJ1-5; D might be TRBD1 (5 bases). Germline V gene sequence: CDR1 MGHRA, CDR2 YSYEKL. Trimming took 4 bases from V and 7 from J, leaving 17 bases between them. The CDR3 is 15 amino acids. The CDR3 region is CASSPRGGAGQPQHF. The CDR3 DNA is TGCGCCAGCAGCCCCCGCGGAGGGGCTGGACAGCCCCAGCATTTT.

This clone came up once. This sequence joins TRBV6-5 and TRBJ2-7; possible D gene TRBD1, 6 bases. V was cut by 6 bases and J by 1 base, with 10 bases left in between. The CDR3 consists of 13 residues. Germline V gives CDR1 MNHEY, CDR2 SVGAGI. CDR3 in DNA: TGTGCCAGCAGGGGGGCGGCTTCCTACGAGCAGTACTTC. As protein: CASRGAASYEQYF.

The sample holds a few counts of this clone. The chain uses TRBV5-6 and TRBJ1-6, with 10 bases fitting TRBD1. The CDR3 totals 16 residues. Germline assignment: CDR1 SGHDT and CDR2 YYEEEE. V gave up 3 bases and J gave up 10 bases; unmatched junction bases: 10. CDR3: CASSSFLTGGASPLHF. The CDR3 bases are TGTGCCAGCAGCTCTTTCTTGACAGGGGGCGCATCACCCCTCCACTTT.

The V call is TRBV14, the J call TRBJ2-5; TRBD2 aligns across 9 bases. The CDR3 is 16 amino acids. The J segment lost 5 bases and the V segment lost 0 bases, leaving 7 bases of the junction unmatched. Germline CDR1 SGHDN, CDR2 FVKESK. In nucleotides, the CDR3 is TGTGCCAGCAGCCAAGATCTTTCTAGCGGGGTTGAGACCCAGTACTTC. The encoded protein is CASSQDLSSGVETQYF.

V usage is TRBV11-2 and J usage is TRBJ2-7; 9 nucleotides match TRBD2. The V gene end was trimmed by 5 bases and the J gene end by 1 base; junction bases not matched to a gene: 15. The CDR3 runs to 18 residues. Germline V gene sequence: CDR1 SGHAT, CDR2 FQNNGV. CDR3 in amino acids: CASSPIRRASGVSYEQYF. Here the CDR3 DNA reads TGTGCCAGCAGCCCGATCAGGCGGGCTAGCGGGGTGTCCTACGAGCAGTACTTC.

With respect to this clone: The junction differs from germline at one of its ends, possibly a read error. This chain joins TRBV7-7 and TRBJ2-5, with a possible D match to TRBD1 (7 bases). The CDR3 runs 15 residues. CDR1 and CDR2 from the germline V gene are SSHAT and FNYEAQ (reference sequence). The CDR3 DNA reads as TGTGCTAGCAGTCAACAGGGGACTCTCCAAGAGACCCAGTACTTC. Translated: CASSQQGTLQETQYF.

V usage is TRBV28 and J usage is TRBJ1-4; tentatively, D is TRBD1 (6 bases). From germline, CDR1 is MDHEN and CDR2 SYDVKM. The CDR3 runs to 13 residues. V was pared by 3 bases and J by 8 bases, with 10 bases between. CDR3 DNA sequence: TGTGCCAGCAGTTTCGCCGACAGGGAAAAACTGTTTTTT. Its translation: CASSFADREKLFF.

This chain connects TRBV6-5 to TRBJ2-7, with 7 bases matching TRBD1. In germline, CDR1 is MNHEY, CDR2 SVGAGI. The CDR3 sequence is 13 residues long. Unmatched junction bases numbered 5, after V lost 5 bases and J lost 4 bases. CDR3 sequence reads: CASSRDSLYEQYF. CDR3 in DNA: TGTGCCAGCAGTCGGGACAGCTTATACGAGCAGTACTTC.

This clone appeared a single time. The CDR3 here is CASSPGLAGGLNEQFF. In DNA, the CDR3 is TGTGCCAGCAGCCCGGGACTAGCGGGAGGGCTCAATGAGCAGTTCTTC. The rearrangement uses TRBV13 and TRBJ2-1; 16 bases are shared with TRBD2. Germline V gives CDR1 PRHDT, CDR2 FYEKMQ (reference sequence). This CDR3 is 16 amino acids long. The J segment lost 6 bases and the V segment lost 5 bases, leaving 4 bases of the junction unmatched.

As to this clone: The conserved final phenylalanine or tryptophan is absent from the CDR3, which likely points to a read error. This sequence joins TRBV30 and TRBJ2-3, with D possibly TRBD1 on 6 matching bases. The CDR3 is made up of 13 amino acids. CDR1 is GTSNPN and CDR2 is SVGIG in the germline V gene (reference sequence). V was trimmed by 0 bases and J by 4 bases, leaving 8 bases between them. As DNA, the CDR3 is TGTGCCTGGAGTGTACAGGGCTCAGATACGCAGTATGTT. It encodes CAWSVQGSDTQYV.

This chain joins TRBV15 and TRBJ1-5; 9 nucleotides align to TRBD1. With 5 bases clipped from V and 2 bases from J, the junction kept 10 bases outside the gene matches. This CDR3 region has 17 residues. In germline, CDR1 is LNHNV, CDR2 YYDKDF (reference sequence). CDR3 in DNA: TGTGCCACCAGCGCGACTTTACAGGGGGCCGGCAATCAGCCCCAGCATTTT. It is translated as CATSATLQGAGNQPQHF.

This clone is a singleton in its sample. The chain carries TRBV4-3 and TRBJ1-2; 8 nucleotides align to TRBD1. The junction had 9 bases not matched to a gene; V was cut back by 4 bases and J by 5 bases. The CDR3 contains 15 residues. From germline, CDR1 is LGHNA and CDR2 YSLEER. The CDR3 DNA reads as TGCGCCAGCAGCCTCATCGACAGGGGACCATATGGCTACACCTTC. Translated: CASSLIDRGPYGYTF.